The clone carrying this TCR beta chain showed up many times. Germline-derived CDR1 and CDR2 are SGHTA and FQGTGA. This CDR3 has 15 amino acids. V gave up 5 bases and J gave up 2 bases; unmatched junction bases: 7. TCRdb itself ran the RT-PCR reads through MiXCR, one entry per CDR3 protein. Among 650,000 to 800,000 distinct CDR3 sequences listed, 12% to 15% were seen once. The chain is built from TRBV7-3 and TRBJ2-3, with TRBD1 matching 7 bases. The TCR comes from a female donor in good health, serving as a healthy control. The sample was memory CD4+ T cells from blood. CDR3 sequence (DNA): TGTGCCAGCAGCCCGACAGGGCACCACACAGATACGCAGTATTTT. Protein: CASSPTGHHTDTQYF.